This T cell receptor (beta chain) was found in a study of OX40 agonist ivuxolimab in advanced cancers. Regarding the research as a whole: The costimulatory receptor OX40 (CD134) was targeted by ivuxolimab, a fully human IgG2 agonistic monoclonal antibody. Of the roughly 51 patients in dose escalation, around 20 had hepatocellular carcinoma, roughly 15 had melanoma, 9 had renal cell carcinoma and 9 had head and neck cancer. In the dose-escalation cohort, around 80% of patients were male, and the mean age was 60 years with a range of roughly 23 to 79. The point of sequencing TCRbeta in the periphery was to test whether ivuxolimab changed TCR sequence diversity and drove clonal T-cell expansion. The paper covers the monotherapy dose-escalation part of the phase I ivuxolimab trial, which included N of about 56 patients. Three dose-escalation patients achieved partial responses, one with hepatocellular carcinoma and two with cutaneous melanoma. Patients were allowed to have had prior anti-PD-1, anti-PD-L1 or anti-CTLA-4 therapy, and approximately 40% of the dose-escalation patients had been treated with checkpoint inhibitors. Intravenous ivuxolimab was administered to patients every 2 weeks at six dose levels: 0.01, 0.1, 0.3, 1.5, 3 and 10 mg/kg.

The research as a whole found: At doses of 0.1 to 3.0 mg/kg, clonal expansion of both CD4+ and CD8+ T cells in blood was seen between baseline and week 6. On average, CD8+ T cells showed more expanded clones than CD4+ T cells after ivuxolimab. Antigen specificity was not determined for the clonally expanded peripheral T cells. In the 0.1-3.0 mg/kg groups, partial responders were among the patients with the lowest normalized peripheral clonal expansion, particularly in CD8+ T cells. Low levels of normalized T-cell clonal expansion were also seen in some patients who did not respond.

As regards this clone: No antigen is known for it. No quality values exist for individual bases; no much larger clone is one base distant.

The trial excluded patients who had a history of autoimmune disease or were on systemic immunosuppression. In every dose cohort, peripheral blood was drawn for TCR sequencing at baseline, cycle 4 day 1, and cycle 7 day 1. The samples were drawn from a first-in-human, open-label, multicenter phase I dose-escalation trial of ivuxolimab. The trial enrolled adults with locally advanced or metastatic head and neck squamous cell, hepatocellular, melanoma or renal cell carcinoma. Before TCR sequencing, CD4+ and CD8+ T cells were separately sorted from peripheral blood. To sequence the TCRbeta CDR3 region, genomic DNA was isolated from the sorted cells. The immunoSEQ Assay was used for sequencing of TCRbeta CDR3 regions. This is the immuneACCESS table as TCRdb keeps it, with only in-frame sequences that have V and J called. A part of the clones is gone; compared with another copy, unresolved V genes explain less than half, and the rest is unexplained. The sample data list 45,000 to 65,000 clones, and approximately 80% of these were observed just once. Nearly 0.7% of the sample lies in the top ten.

The sequence came from an adult with an advanced solid tumor such as melanoma, head and neck, liver or kidney cancer. The sequencing used CD4+ or CD8+ T cells sorted from blood, collected in a trial of the OX40 agonist ivuxolimab.

The DNA sequence follows: TGCGCCAGCAGTCCGGGGCCCTCTCGAGAGCAGTACTTC. Its amino acids are CASSPGPSREQYF. The chain joins TRBV10-1 to TRBJ2-7, with the D gene possibly TRBD1 or TRBD2, each one fitting 5 bases. The cysteine opens and the phenylalanine closes a CDR3 of 13 amino acids. Only the CDR3 DNA stays, 39 bases, in frame from base 1. From a lookup of the germline V gene (reference sequence), CDR1 and CDR2 are WNHNN and SYGVQD. Deletion took 5 bases off V and 7 bases off J, with a span of 15 bases between the germline ends.